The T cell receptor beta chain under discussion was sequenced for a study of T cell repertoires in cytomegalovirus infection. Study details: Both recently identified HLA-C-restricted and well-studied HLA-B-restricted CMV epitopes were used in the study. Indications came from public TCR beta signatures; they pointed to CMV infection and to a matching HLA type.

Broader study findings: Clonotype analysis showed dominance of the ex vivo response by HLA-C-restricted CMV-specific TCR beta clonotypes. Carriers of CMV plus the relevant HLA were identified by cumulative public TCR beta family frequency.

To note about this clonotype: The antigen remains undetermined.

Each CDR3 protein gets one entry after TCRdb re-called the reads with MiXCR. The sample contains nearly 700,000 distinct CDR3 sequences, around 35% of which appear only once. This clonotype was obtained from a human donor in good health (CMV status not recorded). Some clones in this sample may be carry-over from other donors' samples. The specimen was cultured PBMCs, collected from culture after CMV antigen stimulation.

The CDR3 DNA reads TGTGCCAGCAGCTTATCTGGGGAGCCCCAGCATTTT. Its translation is CASSLSGEPQHF. This sequence joins TRBV7-9 and TRBJ1-5; unclear D gene. The CDR3 extends over 12 amino acids. Deletions cut 2 bases from V and 8 bases from J, with 7 bases between. Germline-derived CDR1 and CDR2 are SEHNR and FQNEAQ (reference sequence).